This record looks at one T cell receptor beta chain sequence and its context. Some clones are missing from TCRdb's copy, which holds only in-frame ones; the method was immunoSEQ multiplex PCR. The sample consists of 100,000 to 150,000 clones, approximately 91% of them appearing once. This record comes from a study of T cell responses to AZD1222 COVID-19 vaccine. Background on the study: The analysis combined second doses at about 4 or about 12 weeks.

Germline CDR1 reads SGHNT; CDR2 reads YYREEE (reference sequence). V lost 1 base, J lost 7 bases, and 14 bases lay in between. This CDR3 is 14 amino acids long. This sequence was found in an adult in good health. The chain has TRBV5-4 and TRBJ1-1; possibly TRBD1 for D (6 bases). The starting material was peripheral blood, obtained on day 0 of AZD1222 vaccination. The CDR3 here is CASSLRGLVSEAFF. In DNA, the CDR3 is TGTGCCAGCAGCTTGCGGGGGCTAGTGAGTGAAGCTTTCTTT.